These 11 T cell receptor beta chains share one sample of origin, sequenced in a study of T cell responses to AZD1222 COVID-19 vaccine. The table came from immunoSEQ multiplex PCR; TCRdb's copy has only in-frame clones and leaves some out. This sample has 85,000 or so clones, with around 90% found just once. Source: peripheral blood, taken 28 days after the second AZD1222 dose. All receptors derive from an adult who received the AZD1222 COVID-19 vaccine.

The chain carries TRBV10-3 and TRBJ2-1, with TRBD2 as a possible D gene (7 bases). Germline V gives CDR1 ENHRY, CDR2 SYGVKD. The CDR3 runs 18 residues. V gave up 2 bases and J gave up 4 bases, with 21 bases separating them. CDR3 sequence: CAISEGPPTGRGYNEQFF. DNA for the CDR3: TGTGCCATCAGTGAGGGGCCACCCACAGGGCGGGGGTACAATGAGCAGTTCTTC.

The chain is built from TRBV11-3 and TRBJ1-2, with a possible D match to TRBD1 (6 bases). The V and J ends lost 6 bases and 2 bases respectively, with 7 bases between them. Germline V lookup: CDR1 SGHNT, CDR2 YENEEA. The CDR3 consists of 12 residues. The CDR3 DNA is TGTGCCAGCAGTCAGGGGAACTATGGCTACACCTTC. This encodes CASSQGNYGYTF.

Written as DNA, the CDR3 is TGCGCCAGCAGCCCGGGACACCCCTACAATGAGCAGTTCTTC. This translates into CASSPGHPYNEQFF. J is TRBJ2-1 and V is TRBV5-1, with D perhaps matching TRBD1 (6 bases). The CDR3 totals 14 residues. Per the germline V gene, CDR1 is SGHRS and CDR2 is YFSETQ. V shed 4 bases and J shed 2 bases, with 10 bases lying between them.

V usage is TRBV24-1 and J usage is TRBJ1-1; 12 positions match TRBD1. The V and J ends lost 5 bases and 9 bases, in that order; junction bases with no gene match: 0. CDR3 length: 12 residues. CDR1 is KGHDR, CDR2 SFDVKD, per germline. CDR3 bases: TGTGCCACCAGTGGGGACAGGGGGCAAGCTTTCTTT. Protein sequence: CATSGDRGQAFF.

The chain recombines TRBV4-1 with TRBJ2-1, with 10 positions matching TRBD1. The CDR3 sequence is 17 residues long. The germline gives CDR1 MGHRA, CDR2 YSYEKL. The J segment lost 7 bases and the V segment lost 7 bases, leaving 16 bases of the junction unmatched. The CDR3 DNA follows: TGCGCCAGCACCCCAAGTCTCGTGGGACAGGGGAGAAATGAGCAGTTCTTC. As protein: CASTPSLVGQGRNEQFF.

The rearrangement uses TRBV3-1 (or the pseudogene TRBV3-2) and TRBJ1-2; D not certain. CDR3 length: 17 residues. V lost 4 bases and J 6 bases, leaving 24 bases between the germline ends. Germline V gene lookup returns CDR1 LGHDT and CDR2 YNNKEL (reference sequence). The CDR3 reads CASSLRGRVNYFNGYTF. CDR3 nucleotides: TGTGCCAGCAGCCTCCGGGGTAGGGTTAATTATTTCAATGGCTACACCTTC.

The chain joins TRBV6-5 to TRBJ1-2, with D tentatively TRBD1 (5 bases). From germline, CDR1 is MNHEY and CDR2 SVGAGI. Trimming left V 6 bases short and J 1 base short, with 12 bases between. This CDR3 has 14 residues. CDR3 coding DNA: TGTGCCAGCAGGGCCAGGAGGGGTAACTATGGCTACACCTTC. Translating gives CASRARRGNYGYTF.

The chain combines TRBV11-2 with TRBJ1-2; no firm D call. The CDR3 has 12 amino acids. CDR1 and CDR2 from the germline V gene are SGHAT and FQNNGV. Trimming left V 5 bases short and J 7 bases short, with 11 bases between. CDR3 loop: CASSARTFGYTF. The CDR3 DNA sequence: TGTGCCAGCAGCGCCCGGACGTTTGGCTACACCTTC.

CDR3 sequence (DNA): TGTGCCAGCAGTTCGGACAGGGTATCTGGCTACACCTTC. It is translated as CASSSDRVSGYTF. The chain links TRBV6-6 to TRBJ1-2, with 8 bases fitting TRBD1. In germline, CDR1 is MNHNY, CDR2 SVGAGI (reference sequence). V dropped 4 bases and J dropped 7; count of bases not matched to a gene: 5. This CDR3 has 13 amino acids.

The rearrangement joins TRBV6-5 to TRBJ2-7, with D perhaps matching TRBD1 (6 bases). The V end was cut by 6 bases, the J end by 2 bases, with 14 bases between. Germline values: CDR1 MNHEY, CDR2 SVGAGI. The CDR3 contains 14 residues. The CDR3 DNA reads TGTGCCAGCAGGTCCGGGACACGTACCTACGAGCAGTACTTC. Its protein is CASRSGTRTYEQYF.

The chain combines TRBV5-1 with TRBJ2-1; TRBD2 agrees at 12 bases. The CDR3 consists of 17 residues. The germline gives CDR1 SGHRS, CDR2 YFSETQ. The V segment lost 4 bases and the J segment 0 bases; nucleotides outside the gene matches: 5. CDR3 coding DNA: TGCGCCAGCAGCGAGGGACTAGCGGGCGACTCCTACAATGAGCAGTTCTTC. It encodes CASSEGLAGDSYNEQFF.